The entry below gives a single T cell receptor (beta chain) sequence along with its context. The antigen is not known. Germline values: CDR1 LNHDA, CDR2 SQIVND (reference sequence). The germline V and J ends were trimmed by 5 bases and 5 bases, with 12 bases remaining between them. The length of the CDR3 is 13 residues. About 200 ng DNA, tens of thousands of T cell genomes, went into each sorted-subset replicate PCR. Per the original methods: Filtering differed since immunoSEQ provided only junctions, with no quality scores. The repertoire was sequenced with immunoSEQ multiplex PCR; TCRdb's copy has only in-frame clones and lacks some. Clone size and the V and J calls come from that table; the DNA yielded D and trimming. The table lists about 610,000 clones, less than 98% of them singletons, with around 0.06% in the top ten. The data stem from a study of shared clonotypes between healthy human individuals.

General observations from the study: Sample collection involved blood only; tissue repertoires are likely different. Generation probabilities of non-shared clonotypes were lower (relative to those shared by all four donors).

The clonotype was recovered from a woman under 40 in good health. V gene TRBV19 combines with J gene TRBJ1-1, with D uncertain. The sequenced sample consisted of naive CD4+ T cells sorted from blood. Subset given: CD45RA+ positively selected. CDR3 in amino acids: CASSPLRGTEAFF. DNA for the CDR3: TGTGCCAGTAGTCCTTTGCGGGGAACTGAAGCTTTCTTT.